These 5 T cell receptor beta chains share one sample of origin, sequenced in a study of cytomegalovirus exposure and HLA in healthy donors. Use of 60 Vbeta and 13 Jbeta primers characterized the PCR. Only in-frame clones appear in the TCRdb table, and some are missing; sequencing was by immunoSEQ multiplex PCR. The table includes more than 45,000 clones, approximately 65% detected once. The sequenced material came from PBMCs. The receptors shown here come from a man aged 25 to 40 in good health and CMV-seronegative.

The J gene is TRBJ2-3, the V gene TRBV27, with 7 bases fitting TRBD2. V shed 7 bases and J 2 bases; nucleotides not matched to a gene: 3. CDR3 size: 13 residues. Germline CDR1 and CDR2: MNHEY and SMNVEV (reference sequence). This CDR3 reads CASTAGDTDTQYF. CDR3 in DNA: TGTGCCAGCACCGCGGGAGACACAGATACGCAGTATTTT.

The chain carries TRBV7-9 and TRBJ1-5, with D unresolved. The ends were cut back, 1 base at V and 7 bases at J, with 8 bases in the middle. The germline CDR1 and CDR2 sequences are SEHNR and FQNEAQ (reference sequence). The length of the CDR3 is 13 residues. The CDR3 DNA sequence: TGTGCCAGCAGCTTAGAAGGAGGGCAGCCCCAGCATTTT. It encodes CASSLEGGQPQHF.

The CDR3 reads CASSLIRASGASYNEQFF. The CDR3 region has the DNA TGTGCCAGCAGCCTCATACGGGCTAGCGGGGCCTCCTACAATGAGCAGTTCTTC. The rearrangement uses TRBV7-2 and TRBJ2-1, with TRBD2 matching over 9 bases. The CDR3 is 18 residues long. The V and J ends lost 5 bases and 0 bases, in that order; junction bases with no gene match: 11. The V gene's germline CDR1 is SGHTA and CDR2 FQGNSA. The variable domain in full, completed from reference TRBV7-2 and TRBJ2-1, reads GAGVSQSPSNKVTEKGKDVELRCDPISGHTALYWYRQSLGQGLEFLIYFQGNSAPDKSGLPSDRFSAERTGGSVSTLTIQRTQQEDSAVYLCASSLIRASGASYNEQFFGPGTRLTVL.

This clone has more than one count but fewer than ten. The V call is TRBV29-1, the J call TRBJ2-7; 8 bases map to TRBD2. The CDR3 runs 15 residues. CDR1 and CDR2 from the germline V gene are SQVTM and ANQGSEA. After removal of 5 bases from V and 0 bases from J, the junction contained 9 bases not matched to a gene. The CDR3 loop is CSVLGLAESSYEQYF. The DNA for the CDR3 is TGCAGCGTTCTAGGACTAGCTGAGAGCTCCTACGAGCAGTACTTC.

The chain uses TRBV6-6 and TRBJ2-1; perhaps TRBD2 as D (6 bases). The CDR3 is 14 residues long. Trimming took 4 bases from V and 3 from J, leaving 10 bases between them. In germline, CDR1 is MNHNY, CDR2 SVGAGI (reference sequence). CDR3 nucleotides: TGTGCCAGCAGTTTCGCGGGATACTACAATGAGCAGTTCTTC. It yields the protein CASSFAGYYNEQFF.